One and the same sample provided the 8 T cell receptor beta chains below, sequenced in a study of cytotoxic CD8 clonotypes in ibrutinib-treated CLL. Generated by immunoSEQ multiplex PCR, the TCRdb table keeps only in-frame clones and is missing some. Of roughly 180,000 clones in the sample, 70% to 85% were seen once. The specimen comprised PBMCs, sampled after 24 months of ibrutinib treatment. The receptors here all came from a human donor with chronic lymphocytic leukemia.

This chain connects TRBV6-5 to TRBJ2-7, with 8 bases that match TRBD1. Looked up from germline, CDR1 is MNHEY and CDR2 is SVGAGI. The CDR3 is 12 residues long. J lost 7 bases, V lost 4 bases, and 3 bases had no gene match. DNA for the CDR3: TGTGCCAGCAGTTTTGGACAGGGTGAGCAGTACTTC. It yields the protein CASSFGQGEQYF.

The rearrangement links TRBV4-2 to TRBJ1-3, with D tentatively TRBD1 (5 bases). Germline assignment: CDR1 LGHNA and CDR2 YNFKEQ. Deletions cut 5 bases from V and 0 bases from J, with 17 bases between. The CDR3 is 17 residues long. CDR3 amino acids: CASSLSQGFSSGNTIYF. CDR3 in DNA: TGTGCCAGCAGCTTGTCGCAGGGTTTCAGCTCTGGAAACACCATATATTTT.

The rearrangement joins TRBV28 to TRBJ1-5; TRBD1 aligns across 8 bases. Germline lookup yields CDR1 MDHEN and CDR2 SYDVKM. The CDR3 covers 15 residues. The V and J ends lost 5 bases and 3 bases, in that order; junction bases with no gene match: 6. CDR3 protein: CASSQQGGDNQPQHF. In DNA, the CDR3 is TGTGCCAGCAGTCAACAGGGGGGTGACAATCAGCCCCAGCATTTT.

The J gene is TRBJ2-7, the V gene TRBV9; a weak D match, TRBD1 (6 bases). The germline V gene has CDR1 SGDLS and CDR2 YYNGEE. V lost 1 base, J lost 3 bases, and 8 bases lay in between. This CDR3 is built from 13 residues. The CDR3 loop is CASSVIGGYEQYF. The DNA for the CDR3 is TGTGCCAGCAGCGTAATAGGGGGCTACGAGCAGTACTTC.

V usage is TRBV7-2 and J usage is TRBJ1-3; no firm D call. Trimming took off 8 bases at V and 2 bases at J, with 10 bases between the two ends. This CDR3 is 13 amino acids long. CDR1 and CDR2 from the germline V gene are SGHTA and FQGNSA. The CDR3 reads CASGTSTGNTIYF. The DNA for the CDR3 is TGTGCCAGCGGAACCAGCACTGGAAACACCATATATTTT.

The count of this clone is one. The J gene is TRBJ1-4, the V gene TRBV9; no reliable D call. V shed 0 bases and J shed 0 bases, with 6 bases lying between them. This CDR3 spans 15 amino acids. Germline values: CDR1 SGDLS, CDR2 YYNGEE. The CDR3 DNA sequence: TGTGCCAGCAGCGTAGAGGGAGCAACTAATGAAAAACTGTTTTTT. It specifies CASSVEGATNEKLFF.

The CDR3 here is CASKRQRRANTEAFF. The CDR3 coding sequence is TGTGCCAGCAAGCGTCAGAGAAGAGCGAACACTGAAGCTTTCTTT. V is TRBV6-5 and J is TRBJ1-1; D not resolved. From germline, CDR1 is MNHEY and CDR2 SVGAGI. V was trimmed by 7 bases and J by 1 base, leaving 16 bases between them. CDR3 length equals 15 residues.

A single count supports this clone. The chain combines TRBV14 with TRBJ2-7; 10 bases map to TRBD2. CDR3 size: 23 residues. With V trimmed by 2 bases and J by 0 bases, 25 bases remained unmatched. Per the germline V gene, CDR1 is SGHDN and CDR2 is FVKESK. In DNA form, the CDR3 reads TGTGCCAGCAGCCAAAGCGAGGGTACCAAAATTCTCAAACTAGCGGGAAGCTCCTACGAGCAGTACTTC. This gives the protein CASSQSEGTKILKLAGSSYEQYF.